The rows below give T cell receptor beta chains drawn from one sample of a study of T cell responses to AZD1222 COVID-19 vaccine. TCRdb's copy holds only in-frame clones and misses some; the assay was immunoSEQ multiplex PCR. The sample contains more than 85,000 clones, about four fifths of which appear only once. Sequenced here: peripheral blood, sampled on day 0 of AZD1222 vaccination. The receptors here all came from an adult in good health. Each CDR3 is given with its conserved first and last residue. Fields, in order: CDR3 DNA, CDR3 protein, D gene, V gene, clone size, J gene. D genes are given only for firm matches. For some rows the clone size is stated as once, few or many, or as a class when expanded; others skip it.

CDR3nt: TGTGCCAGCGCTCAGGTTTTCACTGAAGCTTTCTTT
CDR3aa: CASAQVFTEAFF
d_gene: -
v_gene: TRBV7-2
abundance: -
j_gene: TRBJ1-1

CDR3nt: TGCGCCAGCAGCACTCCGGGACAGGGCGCCGGGGAGCTGTTTTTT
CDR3aa: CASSTPGQGAGELFF
d_gene: TRBD1
v_gene: TRBV5-1
abundance: -
j_gene: TRBJ2-2

CDR3nt: TGCGCCAGCAGCTTAAATCGGGGTCAGCCCCAGCATTTT
CDR3aa: CASSLNRGQPQHF
d_gene: -
v_gene: TRBV5-1
abundance: -
j_gene: TRBJ1-5

CDR3nt: TGTGCCAGCAGCTTAAACCCGGGACAGGGAGGGAGCGCTGAAGCTTTCTTT
CDR3aa: CASSLNPGQGGSAEAFF
d_gene: TRBD1
v_gene: TRBV7-2
abundance: -
j_gene: TRBJ1-1

CDR3nt: TGTGCCAGCAGTTCCTTCCCTCTCGACAGAGGAAACACCATATATTTT
CDR3aa: CASSSFPLDRGNTIYF
d_gene: -
v_gene: TRBV27
abundance: -
j_gene: TRBJ1-3

CDR3nt: TGTGCCAGCTCCCCAGGGCCATATGGCTACACCTTC
CDR3aa: CASSPGPYGYTF
d_gene: -
v_gene: TRBV18
abundance: -
j_gene: TRBJ1-2

CDR3nt: TGTGCCAGCAGTTTCCTCGGCGGTAGCACAGATACGCAGTATTTT
CDR3aa: CASSFLGGSTDTQYF
d_gene: -
v_gene: TRBV6-4
abundance: -
j_gene: TRBJ2-3

CDR3nt: TGCAGCGTCGCTGGGGTGAGCTCCTACAATGAGCAGTTCTTC
CDR3aa: CSVAGVSSYNEQFF
d_gene: -
v_gene: TRBV29-1
abundance: many
j_gene: TRBJ2-1

CDR3nt: TGTGCCAGCAGCCCACGCGGGGGTCTCGGCACTGAAGCTTTCTTT
CDR3aa: CASSPRGGLGTEAFF
d_gene: -
v_gene: TRBV6-5
abundance: -
j_gene: TRBJ1-1

CDR3nt: TGTGCCAGCAGTCGCACGTCCCTACAGGAGACTGAAGCTTTCTTT
CDR3aa: CASSRTSLQETEAFF
d_gene: -
v_gene: TRBV9
abundance: -
j_gene: TRBJ1-1

CDR3nt: TGTGCCAGCAGTGAGGAGGGGTACTATGGCTACACCTTC
CDR3aa: CASSEEGYYGYTF
d_gene: -
v_gene: TRBV2
abundance: -
j_gene: TRBJ1-2

CDR3nt: TGTGCCAGCAGTTTCCGACTAGCGGGGGCTCATAACACCGGGGAGCTGTTTTTT
CDR3aa: CASSFRLAGAHNTGELFF
d_gene: TRBD2
v_gene: TRBV27
abundance: -
j_gene: TRBJ2-2

CDR3nt: TGTGCCAGCAGCTTGGGAGTGACAGGGGTCACTGAAGCTTTCTTT
CDR3aa: CASSLGVTGVTEAFF
d_gene: TRBD1
v_gene: TRBV5-8
abundance: -
j_gene: TRBJ1-1

CDR3nt: TGTGCCAGCAGCTTATATGGACAGGCCGGGCAGGATACGCAGTATTTT
CDR3aa: CASSLYGQAGQDTQYF
d_gene: TRBD1
v_gene: TRBV7-2
abundance: -
j_gene: TRBJ2-3

CDR3nt: TGCGCCAGCAGCTGGGGATCACCCGGGGAGCTGTTTTTT
CDR3aa: CASSWGSPGELFF
d_gene: -
v_gene: TRBV5-1
abundance: -
j_gene: TRBJ2-2

CDR3nt: TGCGCCAGCAGCACACCGGACAGGGCCAACTATGGCTACACCTTC
CDR3aa: CASSTPDRANYGYTF
d_gene: TRBD1
v_gene: TRBV5-1
abundance: -
j_gene: TRBJ1-2

CDR3nt: TGTGCCAGCAGTAGGACAGGGGAAGACTATGGCTACACCTTC
CDR3aa: CASSRTGEDYGYTF
d_gene: TRBD1
v_gene: TRBV2
abundance: -
j_gene: TRBJ1-2

CDR3nt: TGTGCCAGTAGGTCGGACAGGGGCGGGAGCAATCAGCCCCAGCATTTT
CDR3aa: CASRSDRGGSNQPQHF
d_gene: TRBD1
v_gene: TRBV19
abundance: -
j_gene: TRBJ1-5

CDR3nt: TGTGCCAGCAGCGGGAGGGCATTACACACCTACTACGAGCAGTACTTC
CDR3aa: CASSGRALHTYYEQYF
d_gene: TRBD2
v_gene: TRBV11-2
abundance: -
j_gene: TRBJ2-7

CDR3nt: TGTGCCAGCAGCGAAAGGGCAGGGGCCCCAGGACGAGATGGCTACACCTTC
CDR3aa: CASSERAGAPGRDGYTF
d_gene: -
v_gene: TRBV4-2
abundance: -
j_gene: TRBJ1-2

CDR3nt: TGTGCCACCAGCATAGGATTCTCCTACGAGCAGTACTTC
CDR3aa: CATSIGFSYEQYF
d_gene: -
v_gene: TRBV15
abundance: -
j_gene: TRBJ2-7

CDR3nt: TGTGCCTGGACCCGAAGGGCTGAAGCTTTCTTT
CDR3aa: CAWTRRAEAFF
d_gene: -
v_gene: TRBV30
abundance: once
j_gene: TRBJ1-1

CDR3nt: TGTGCCAGCACCGGGACGCCGGAGAATTCACCCCTCCACTTT
CDR3aa: CASTGTPENSPLHF
d_gene: -
v_gene: TRBV6-5
abundance: -
j_gene: TRBJ1-6

CDR3nt: TGTGCCAGCAGCCGCCGCGTAAGCGAGACAAGTACCTTC
CDR3aa: CASSRRVSETSTF
d_gene: -
v_gene: TRBV4-2
abundance: -
j_gene: TRBJ1-2

CDR3nt: TGTGCCAGCAGTGACTCAGGGTCTGGGGCCAACGTCCTGACTTTC
CDR3aa: CASSDSGSGANVLTF
d_gene: -
v_gene: TRBV6-4
abundance: -
j_gene: TRBJ2-6

CDR3nt: TGCGCCAGCAGCTACGACACCAATGGCTACACCTTC
CDR3aa: CASSYDTNGYTF
d_gene: -
v_gene: TRBV5-1
abundance: -
j_gene: TRBJ1-2

CDR3nt: TGTGCCAGCACCTGGGGCAGGGACGCTGGCTACACCTTC
CDR3aa: CASTWGRDAGYTF
d_gene: -
v_gene: TRBV5-4
abundance: -
j_gene: TRBJ1-2

CDR3nt: TGTGCCAGCAGCTTGGGGACGGCCTTGACGCAAAGGGGCTACACCTTC
CDR3aa: CASSLGTALTQRGYTF
d_gene: -
v_gene: TRBV5-4
abundance: -
j_gene: TRBJ1-2

CDR3nt: TGCGCCAGCAGCTGGGGGTGGGAGCGCTCTGGGGCCAACGTCCTGACTTTC
CDR3aa: CASSWGWERSGANVLTF
d_gene: -
v_gene: TRBV5-1
abundance: -
j_gene: TRBJ2-6

CDR3nt: TGTGCCAGCAGTGGACACCTGAGCTCCTACGAGCAGTACTTC
CDR3aa: CASSGHLSSYEQYF
d_gene: -
v_gene: TRBV2
abundance: -
j_gene: TRBJ2-7

CDR3nt: TGTGCCAGCAGTTATCCGACAGGGTCGGGCTCACCCCTCCACTTT
CDR3aa: CASSYPTGSGSPLHF
d_gene: TRBD1
v_gene: TRBV6-5
abundance: -
j_gene: TRBJ1-6

CDR3nt: TGTGCCAGCGGTCGCGAGATGGGGGAAAAACTGTTTTTT
CDR3aa: CASGREMGEKLFF
d_gene: -
v_gene: TRBV2
abundance: -
j_gene: TRBJ1-4

CDR3nt: TGTGCCAGCAGTTACACACAGGGCCCCGGAGAGACCCAGTACTTC
CDR3aa: CASSYTQGPGETQYF
d_gene: -
v_gene: TRBV6-5
abundance: -
j_gene: TRBJ2-5

CDR3nt: TGTGCCAGCAGCCAAGGCATTGGGGGTCAAAGCACAGATACGCAGTATTTT
CDR3aa: CASSQGIGGQSTDTQYF
d_gene: -
v_gene: TRBV4-2
abundance: -
j_gene: TRBJ2-3

CDR3nt: TGCAGCGTCCGCCTTGGACTAGCGGCACAAGAGACCCAGTACTTC
CDR3aa: CSVRLGLAAQETQYF
d_gene: TRBD2
v_gene: TRBV29-1
abundance: -
j_gene: TRBJ2-5

CDR3nt: TGTGCCAGCAGCTTTCGAGACGCTCTAAGGGACACTGAAGCTTTCTTT
CDR3aa: CASSFRDALRDTEAFF
d_gene: -
v_gene: TRBV11-2
abundance: once
j_gene: TRBJ1-1

CDR3nt: TGTGCCAGCACCACAGGGGGAGGGGCGACCGCTAACTATGGCTACACCTTC
CDR3aa: CASTTGGGATANYGYTF
d_gene: TRBD1
v_gene: TRBV7-8
abundance: -
j_gene: TRBJ1-2

CDR3nt: TGTGCCAGCAGCTTAGTCTGGGGGATAGAGACCCAGTACTTC
CDR3aa: CASSLVWGIETQYF
d_gene: -
v_gene: TRBV7-2
abundance: -
j_gene: TRBJ2-5